This T cell receptor (beta chain) was sequenced during a study of graft-versus-host responses after intestinal transplantation. Study observations and caveats: Patients with graft-donor T cell macrochimerism had high graft-versus-host to host-versus-graft clonal ratios in allografts.

Germline CDR1 LNHDA, CDR2 SQIVND (reference sequence). V was trimmed by 7 bases and J by 5 bases, leaving 14 bases between them. This CDR3 contains 14 residues. This clone appeared a single time. The target antigen is unknown. The table came from immunoSEQ multiplex PCR; TCRdb's copy has only in-frame clones and leaves some out. This sample has tens of thousands of clones; roughly 92% occur once, and the top ten carry about 0.3%. This chain joins TRBV19 and TRBJ2-2; D is unresolved. The sequence derives from a human donor who received an intestinal transplant. The material sequenced was unstimulated CD4+ T cells sorted from spleen or lymph node cells, taken before intestinal transplant. As DNA, the CDR3 is TGTGCCAGTATTCCTGGGCAGAGAACCGGGGAGCTGTTTTTT. It codes for CASIPGQRTGELFF.